Listed below are T cell receptor beta chains from one sample, sequenced in a study of blood T cell repertoires in COVID-19. Here immunoSEQ multiplex PCR was the method, and the copy in TCRdb shows in-frame clones only, minus some. The sample includes roughly 180,000 clones, nearly 80% of them seen just once. The sample was PBMCs or T cells enriched from blood (not recorded which). These receptors were collected from a man in his sixties who had been exposed to COVID-19. Each CDR3 is given with its conserved first and last residue. The D gene is left open where the match is weak. Rows give clone size only sometimes, using once, few, many, or a class for an expanded clone.

cdr3_aa: CASSQNPGGETQYF; cdr3_nt: TGTGCCAGCAGCCAGAACCCGGGGGGAGAGACCCAGTACTTC; clone_size: NA; j_call: TRBJ2-5; d_call: TRBD2; v_call: TRBV11-1
cdr3_aa: CAWSVQGVPNYGYTF; cdr3_nt: TGTGCCTGGAGTGTACAAGGAGTACCTAACTATGGCTACACCTTC; clone_size: NA; j_call: TRBJ1-2; d_call: NA; v_call: TRBV30
cdr3_aa: CASSVEPWQSYEQYF; cdr3_nt: TGTGCCAGCAGCGTAGAACCTTGGCAGTCCTACGAGCAGTACTTC; clone_size: NA; j_call: TRBJ2-7; d_call: NA; v_call: TRBV9
cdr3_aa: CASSSGLAGYEQYF; cdr3_nt: TGTGCCAGCAGCTCCGGACTAGCGGGGTACGAGCAGTACTTC; clone_size: NA; j_call: TRBJ2-7; d_call: TRBD2; v_call: TRBV5-4
cdr3_aa: CASRKDGATSYEQYF; cdr3_nt: TGTGCCAGCAGAAAGGATGGGGCGACGTCCTACGAGCAGTACTTC; clone_size: NA; j_call: TRBJ2-7; d_call: NA; v_call: TRBV2
cdr3_aa: CASSLSGRGVNEQYF; cdr3_nt: TGTGCCAGCAGCCTTAGCGGGAGGGGGGTGAACGAGCAGTACTTC; clone_size: NA; j_call: TRBJ2-7; d_call: TRBD2; v_call: TRBV11-2
cdr3_aa: CASTGTGRNEQYF; cdr3_nt: TGTGCCAGCACCGGGACAGGGAGGAACGAGCAGTACTTC; clone_size: NA; j_call: TRBJ2-7; d_call: TRBD1; v_call: TRBV11-3
cdr3_aa: CSASTGVGEQYF; cdr3_nt: TGCAGTGCTAGTACAGGGGTAGGCGAGCAGTACTTC; clone_size: NA; j_call: TRBJ2-7; d_call: TRBD1; v_call: TRBV20-1
cdr3_aa: CASSPGGGSNYGYTF; cdr3_nt: TGTGCCAGCAGCCCGGGGGGGGGATCTAACTATGGCTACACCTTC; clone_size: few; j_call: TRBJ1-2; d_call: NA; v_call: TRBV7-8
cdr3_aa: CASSRTAPADTQYF; cdr3_nt: TGTGCCAGCAGCCGGACAGCTCCTGCGGATACGCAGTATTTT; clone_size: NA; j_call: TRBJ2-3; d_call: NA; v_call: TRBV7-9
cdr3_aa: CASSLSRGQSSPLHF; cdr3_nt: TGTGCCAGCAGCTTATCAAGGGGGCAAAGTTCACCCCTCCACTTT; clone_size: few; j_call: TRBJ1-6; d_call: TRBD1; v_call: TRBV7-9
cdr3_aa: CASSAGKAKNIQYF; cdr3_nt: TGTGCCAGTAGTGCCGGGAAAGCCAAAAACATTCAGTACTTC; clone_size: NA; j_call: TRBJ2-4; d_call: NA; v_call: TRBV19
cdr3_aa: CASSRTSGRDSTDTQYF; cdr3_nt: TGTGCCAGCAGTCGGACTAGCGGGAGGGATAGCACAGATACGCAGTATTTT; clone_size: NA; j_call: TRBJ2-3; d_call: TRBD2; v_call: TRBV13
cdr3_aa: CASSLRDRPTPNEKLFF; cdr3_nt: TGTGCCAGCAGCCTACGGGACAGACCAACACCTAATGAAAAACTGTTTTTT; clone_size: NA; j_call: TRBJ1-4; d_call: TRBD1; v_call: TRBV4-2
cdr3_aa: CASSSLGRGRETQYF; cdr3_nt: TGTGCCAGCAGCTCATTGGGCAGGGGGCGGGAGACCCAGTACTTC; clone_size: NA; j_call: TRBJ2-5; d_call: TRBD1; v_call: TRBV11-2
cdr3_aa: CASSLGNSPLHF; cdr3_nt: TGTGCCAGCAGCCTCGGGAATTCACCCCTCCACTTT; clone_size: few; j_call: TRBJ1-6; d_call: NA; v_call: TRBV9
cdr3_aa: CASSRWTSYEQYF; cdr3_nt: TGTGCCAGCAGCCGTTGGACTAGCTACGAGCAGTACTTC; clone_size: NA; j_call: TRBJ2-7; d_call: TRBD2; v_call: TRBV7-2
cdr3_aa: CASSQDPQTSGRLDTQYF; cdr3_nt: TGCGCCAGCAGCCAAGACCCCCAGACTAGCGGGAGATTAGATACGCAGTATTTT; clone_size: NA; j_call: TRBJ2-3; d_call: TRBD2; v_call: TRBV4-3
cdr3_aa: CAIRGWGHTEAFF; cdr3_nt: TGTGCCATCAGGGGGTGGGGCCACACTGAAGCTTTCTTT; clone_size: NA; j_call: TRBJ1-1; d_call: NA; v_call: TRBV10-3
cdr3_aa: CASSKGRIGDRGIADTQYF; cdr3_nt: TGTGCCAGTAGTAAGGGGCGGATCGGGGACAGGGGGATTGCAGATACGCAGTATTTT; clone_size: NA; j_call: TRBJ2-3; d_call: TRBD1; v_call: TRBV19
cdr3_aa: CASNSGTGSNTGELFF; cdr3_nt: TGCGCCAGTAACTCAGGGACAGGCTCTAACACCGGGGAGCTGTTTTTT; clone_size: NA; j_call: TRBJ2-2; d_call: TRBD1; v_call: TRBV5-1
cdr3_aa: CASSLQGNTEAFF; cdr3_nt: TGTGCCAGCAGCCTACAGGGTAACACTGAAGCTTTCTTT; clone_size: many; j_call: TRBJ1-1; d_call: NA; v_call: TRBV12-3/TRBV12-4